This section outlines one TCR beta chain sequence together with its context. What it recognizes is unknown. The data are from a study of Graves' ophthalmopathy and Graves' hyperthyroidism. TCR beta CDR3 amplification used RNA transcripts. The library came from an HTBI-primed first-round RT-PCR and a second-round multiplex PCR. One entry per CDR3 protein, called by TCRdb with MiXCR from the multiplex PCR reads. The sample lists 40,000 or so distinct CDR3 sequences, under 65% occurring once. V was shortened by 2 bases and J by 3 bases, with 8 bases between the two germline ends. Germline V gene data show CDR1 as GTSNPN and CDR2 as SVGIG (reference sequence). CDR3 length equals 13 residues. Exclusion applied to patients with other autoimmune diseases, uncontrolled infections, pregnancy or lactation. PBMCs were density-gradient isolated from approximately 9.8 ml fresh blood. Study-level results: The model predicted progression of ophthalmopathy with a sensitivity of 60% to 71%, and its specificity was about 76%. Ophthalmopathy was separated from stable hyperthyroidism by a 13-signature model with roughly 90% sensitivity and around 81% specificity.

This clonotype was obtained from an adult man with Graves' ophthalmopathy. The sample taken for sequencing was peripheral blood. V usage is TRBV30 and J usage is TRBJ1-5; TRBD1 is a possible D gene (5 bases). The CDR3 DNA is TGTGCCTGGAGTCCGGACAACAATCAGCCCCAGCATTTT. Amino acids: CAWSPDNNQPQHF.